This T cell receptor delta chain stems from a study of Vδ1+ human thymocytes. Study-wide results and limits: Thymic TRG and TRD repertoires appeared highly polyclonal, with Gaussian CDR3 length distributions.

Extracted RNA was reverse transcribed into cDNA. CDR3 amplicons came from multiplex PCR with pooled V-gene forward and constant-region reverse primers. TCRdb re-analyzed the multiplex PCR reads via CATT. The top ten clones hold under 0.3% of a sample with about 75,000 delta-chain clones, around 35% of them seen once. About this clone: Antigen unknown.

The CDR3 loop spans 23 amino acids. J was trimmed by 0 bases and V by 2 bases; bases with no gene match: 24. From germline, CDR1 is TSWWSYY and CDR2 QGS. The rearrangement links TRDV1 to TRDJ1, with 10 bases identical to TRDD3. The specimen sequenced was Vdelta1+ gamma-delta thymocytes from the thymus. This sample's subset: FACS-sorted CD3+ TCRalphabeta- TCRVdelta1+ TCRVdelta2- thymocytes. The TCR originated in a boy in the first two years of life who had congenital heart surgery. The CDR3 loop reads CALGERRSPPAYWGIPYTDKLIF. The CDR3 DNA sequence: TGTGCTCTTGGGGAAAGGCGGTCCCCCCCGGCCTATTGGGGGATACCTTACACCGATAAACTCATCTTT.